The rows below give T cell receptor beta chains drawn from one sample of a study of T cell repertoires in cytomegalovirus infection. MiXCR was run by TCRdb on the reads, yielding one entry per CDR3 protein. The data contain a few hundred thousand distinct CDR3 sequences, around 25% of them singletons. These receptors' antigens are unknown. The sequences come from cultured PBMCs, collected from culture after CMV antigen stimulation. The receptors stem from a human donor in good health (CMV status not recorded). Some clones in this sample may be carry-over from other donors' samples. Each CDR3 is given with its conserved first and last residue. A D gene is named only where the DNA matches it firmly. Part of the rows lack a size; the others show once, few, many or a class for expanded clones.

J: TRBJ2-1; size: few; D: TRBD2; V: TRBV6-5; DNA: TGTGCCAGCAGTTACCGTCCGGGAGCGGGAGTCGGCAATGAGCAGTTCTTC; CDR3: CASSYRPGAGVGNEQFF
J: TRBJ2-3; size: few; D: NA; V: TRBV4-2; DNA: TGTGCCAGCAGCGGCGCCGGAGCCACAGATACGCAGTATTTT; CDR3: CASSGAGATDTQYF
J: TRBJ2-3; size: NA; D: NA; V: TRBV5-1; DNA: TGCGCCAGCAGTCCCGGCACCTACACAGATACGCAGTATTTT; CDR3: CASSPGTYTDTQYF
J: TRBJ1-6; size: few; D: NA; V: TRBV10-2; DNA: TGCGCCAGCAGTGAGTCGGAACCCCGGGTTTCACCCCTCCACTTT; CDR3: CASSESEPRVSPLHF
J: TRBJ2-1; size: NA; D: TRBD2; V: TRBV7-9; DNA: TGTGCCAGCAGAACGGGGGGGGAGGCGTTAGGGGAGCAGTTCTTC; CDR3: CASRTGGEALGEQFF
J: TRBJ2-3; size: many; D: NA; V: TRBV7-9; DNA: TGTGCCAGCAGCTCCGTCTGGCTAGAGGGAGATACGCAGTATTTT; CDR3: CASSSVWLEGDTQYF
J: TRBJ1-5; size: NA; D: NA; V: TRBV20-1; DNA: TGCAGTGCGAGGGGGGACGGCAATCAGCCCCAGCATTTT; CDR3: CSARGDGNQPQHF
J: TRBJ2-3; size: few; D: NA; V: TRBV11-2; DNA: TGTGCCAGCAGCTTCTGGGGCAGCACAGATACGCAGTATTTT; CDR3: CASSFWGSTDTQYF
J: TRBJ2-1; size: NA; D: TRBD1; V: TRBV15; DNA: TGTGCCACCAGCAGGGGGAGGGACAGGGGGGCTGAGCAGTTCTTC; CDR3: CATSRGRDRGAEQFF
J: TRBJ2-3; size: once; D: NA; V: TRBV12-3/TRBV12-4; DNA: TGTGCCAGCAGTTTAGCGTCTGACACGGGCGGTCGAGATACGCAGTATTTT; CDR3: CASSLASDTGGRDTQYF
J: TRBJ1-4; size: many; D: NA; V: TRBV7-2; DNA: TGTGCCAGCAGCCCCAATCTCGCTATGGGGCGGGAAAAACTGTTTTTT; CDR3: CASSPNLAMGREKLFF
J: TRBJ2-3; size: NA; D: TRBD2; V: TRBV7-2; DNA: TGTGCCAGCAGCTTAGGCGCGGGAGCTAGGACAGATACGCAGTATTTT; CDR3: CASSLGAGARTDTQYF
J: TRBJ2-5; size: NA; D: TRBD2; V: TRBV6-1; DNA: TGTGCCAGCACCCCGGGACTAGCGGGAGGGTACCAAGAGACCCAGTACTTC; CDR3: CASTPGLAGGYQETQYF
J: TRBJ2-5; size: NA; D: TRBD2; V: TRBV10-3; DNA: TGTGCCATCAGTGAGGGGCTAGCGGGATGGCAAGAGACCCAGTACTTC; CDR3: CAISEGLAGWQETQYF
J: TRBJ2-1; size: NA; D: TRBD2; V: TRBV28; DNA: TGTGCCAGCAGTTCTATAGGCGGGAGGGCCCCCTACAATGAGCAGTTCTTC; CDR3: CASSSIGGRAPYNEQFF
J: TRBJ2-1; size: many; D: TRBD2; V: TRBV7-2; DNA: TGTGCCAGCATCATATACGGGACTAGCGGGTTTAATGAGCAGTTCTTC; CDR3: CASIIYGTSGFNEQFF
J: TRBJ1-4; size: many; D: TRBD1; V: TRBV7-9; DNA: TGTGCCAGCAGCGGACAGGCGACTAATGAAAAACTGTTTTTT; CDR3: CASSGQATNEKLFF
J: TRBJ1-1; size: NA; D: NA; V: TRBV6-4; DNA: TGTGCCAGCAGTGACTCGAGTAGCGGGAACACTGAAGCTTTCTTT; CDR3: CASSDSSSGNTEAFF
J: TRBJ1-5; size: NA; D: NA; V: TRBV28; DNA: TGTGCCAGCAGTCCCTCCGGGGCAGGGCCCCAGCATTTT; CDR3: CASSPSGAGPQHF
J: TRBJ2-1; size: many; D: TRBD2; V: TRBV12-3/TRBV12-4; DNA: TGTGCCAGCAGTCCCGTAGCGGGAGGGCCTGGGGAGCAGTTCTTC; CDR3: CASSPVAGGPGEQFF
J: TRBJ1-2; size: few; D: NA; V: TRBV15; DNA: TGTGCCACCAGCAGAGAGACAGATCTGGGTTATGGCTACACCTTC; CDR3: CATSRETDLGYGYTF
J: TRBJ2-3; size: many; D: TRBD2; V: TRBV7-2; DNA: TGTGCCAGCAGCCTCCTAGCGGGAGGGCTTACGGACACAGATACGCAGTATTTT; CDR3: CASSLLAGGLTDTDTQYF
J: TRBJ1-1; size: few; D: NA; V: TRBV10-3; DNA: TGTGCCATCAGTGAGTCCGGGATGTGGTTTGAAGCTTTCTTT; CDR3: CAISESGMWFEAFF
J: TRBJ2-4; size: NA; D: TRBD2; V: TRBV19; DNA: TGTGCCAGTAGTGACCTGACTAGCGGGTTAGCCAAAAACATTCAGTACTTC; CDR3: CASSDLTSGLAKNIQYF
J: TRBJ1-2; size: once; D: NA; V: TRBV28; DNA: TGTGCCACCCTTTACCTTCCATATGGCTACACCTTC; CDR3: CATLYLPYGYTF
J: TRBJ1-4; size: many; D: NA; V: TRBV7-2; DNA: TGTGCCAGCGGACGACAGGAGAATGAAAAACTGTTTTTT; CDR3: CASGRQENEKLFF
J: TRBJ1-1; size: NA; D: NA; V: TRBV7-6; DNA: TGTGCCAGCAGCCTAGGCCCCACTGAAGCTTTCTTT; CDR3: CASSLGPTEAFF